Given below is one T cell receptor (beta chain) in context. This entry belongs to a study of blood T cell repertoires in COVID-19. Original data processing: For nucleated cells, counts were estimated from reference gene primer amplification. TCRdb keeps only in-frame clones here, not all; method: immunoSEQ multiplex PCR. D and trimming come from the DNA, and the V and J calls and clone size come from that table. The table has 350,000 to 450,000 clones, approximately 91% seen once. Grouping used clinical history reported by participants in a survey and questionnaire. Sequencing input: PBMCs or T cells enriched from blood (not recorded which). This sequence originates from a woman aged 40 to 55 who had been exposed to COVID-19.

CDR3: CSVVSEYEQYF. In DNA form, the CDR3 reads TGCAGCGTGGTAAGCGAATACGAGCAGTACTTC. V usage is TRBV29-1 and J usage is TRBJ2-7; D unclear. In germline, CDR1 is SQVTM, CDR2 ANQGSEA. The CDR3 has 11 residues. V lost 6 bases and J lost 4, with 10 bases in between.